A selection of T cell receptor beta chains follows, all from one sample in a study of OX40 agonist ivuxolimab in advanced cancers. Profiling relied on immunoSEQ multiplex PCR, and the TCRdb table lists in-frame clones only, not all of them. The table records 60,000 to 75,000 clones, approximately 94% of them present only once. The sequencing here drew on CD4+ or CD8+ T cells sorted from blood, taken in a trial of the OX40 agonist ivuxolimab. All receptors derive from an adult with an advanced solid tumor such as melanoma, head and neck, liver or kidney cancer. The CDR3 runs from the conserved cysteine through the conserved F or W. D genes are given only for firm matches. Some rows have no size entry. The others give once, few or many, or a class for an expanded clone.

J,length,V,size,D,DNA,CDR3
TRBJ2-1,14,TRBV5-5,-,-,TGTGCCAGCCAGGGTACACGCAGCTACAATGAGCAGTTCTTC,CASQGTRSYNEQFF
TRBJ2-5,14,TRBV10-3,-,-,TGTGCCATCAGTGACCCGGACTTAAAAGAGACCCAGTACTTC,CAISDPDLKETQYF
TRBJ2-7,13,TRBV7-2,-,TRBD1,TGTGCCAGCAGTCGGGACAGGAACTACGAGCAGTACTTC,CASSRDRNYEQYF
TRBJ2-7,13,TRBV28,-,-,TGTGCCAGCACCCAAGGGGGATCCTACGAGCAGTACTTC,CASTQGGSYEQYF
TRBJ2-1,14,TRBV5-4,-,TRBD1,TGTGCCAGCAGCTCACAGGGGGCGCCTAATGAGCAGTTCTTC,CASSSQGAPNEQFF
TRBJ1-5,17,TRBV5-5,-,-,TGTGCCAGCAGCACCAACCTTTTACGGACCGGGGGTCAGCCCCAGCATTTT,CASSTNLLRTGGQPQHF
TRBJ1-4,15,TRBV4-3,-,-,TGCGCCAGCAGCAACGGAGAAACGACGGGAGAAAAACTGTTTTTT,CASSNGETTGEKLFF
TRBJ2-6,16,TRBV13,-,-,TGTGCCAGCAGCGGACTTACAGGCGCTGGGGCCAACGTCCTGACTTTC,CASSGLTGAGANVLTF
TRBJ2-2,16,TRBV18,once,-,TGTGCCAGCCCTGCAACAGGGATGGAACGCACCGGGGAGCTGTTTTTT,CASPATGMERTGELFF
TRBJ2-7,14,TRBV11-3,-,-,TGTGCCAGCAGCTTAACGGGATCTGCCTACGAGCAGTACTTC,CASSLTGSAYEQYF
TRBJ2-1,14,TRBV7-8,-,-,TGTGCCAGCAGCCCGCAGGGGGGGAACAATGAGCAGTTCTTC,CASSPQGGNNEQFF
TRBJ1-5,15,TRBV5-6,few,TRBD1,TGTGCCAGCAGCCTATACAGGGGTGGCAATCAGCCCCAGCATTTT,CASSLYRGGNQPQHF
TRBJ2-3,14,TRBV27,-,-,TGTGCCAGCAGTTTGGCCGGGGGGCCAGATACGCAGTATTTT,CASSLAGGPDTQYF
TRBJ1-3,15,TRBV9,-,-,TGTGCCAGCAGCGTAAACGAGGGATCTAGAAACACCATATATTTT,CASSVNEGSRNTIYF
TRBJ2-1,15,TRBV14,-,-,TGTGCCAGCAGCCAAGGTCTTAGCTCCTACAATGAGCAGTTCTTC,CASSQGLSSYNEQFF
TRBJ2-7,11,TRBV28,-,-,TGTGCCAGCAGTTCTACCTACGAGCAGTACTTC,CASSSTYEQYF
TRBJ2-1,13,TRBV13,-,-,TGTGCCAGCAGCTCGGGACTTTTGGGGGAGCAGTTCTTC,CASSSGLLGEQFF
TRBJ2-7,13,TRBV27,-,-,TGTGCCACCGGCCCGGGGACCGACTACGAGCAGTACTTC,CATGPGTDYEQYF
TRBJ2-7,13,TRBV6-5,-,-,TGTGCCAGCAGTTTGGCAGGGACCTACGAGCAGTACTTC,CASSLAGTYEQYF
TRBJ2-7,14,TRBV13,-,-,TGTGCCAGCAGCTCTGCGCAGGGGAGCCACGAGCAGTACTTC,CASSSAQGSHEQYF
TRBJ2-3,12,TRBV9,-,-,TGTGCCAGCAGCGTAGGTTTAGATACGCAGTATTTT,CASSVGLDTQYF
TRBJ1-1,17,TRBV15,few,TRBD1,TGTGCCACCAGCCCCCAGCGACAGGGGGCTAGGGACACTGAAGCTTTCTTT,CATSPQRQGARDTEAFF
TRBJ2-1,16,TRBV12-5,-,TRBD1,TGTGCTAGTGGTCCCACCGACGGGACAGCACACAATGAGCAGTTCTTC,CASGPTDGTAHNEQFF
TRBJ2-7,18,TRBV9,-,TRBD2,TGTGCCAGCAGTGCGGGACAGGGAACTAGCGGGAGGGCCCACGAGCAGTACTTC,CASSAGQGTSGRAHEQYF
TRBJ2-7,14,TRBV10-3,once,-,TGTGCCATCGGATCCAGGGACTCTTCCTACGAGCAGTACTTC,CAIGSRDSSYEQYF
TRBJ1-2,16,TRBV9,-,TRBD1,TGTGCCAGCAGCGTAGATTTGGCAGGGGGCATTTATGGCTACACCTTC,CASSVDLAGGIYGYTF
TRBJ2-1,16,TRBV4-3,-,TRBD1,TGCGCCAGCAGCCCCGGAACAGGGGGTCTGGACAATGAGCAGTTCTTC,CASSPGTGGLDNEQFF
TRBJ2-7,14,TRBV6-5,-,-,TGTGCCAGCAGTTACGAAGCGTACTACTACGAGCAGTACTTC,CASSYEAYYYEQYF
TRBJ1-2,15,TRBV9,-,-,TGTGCCAGCAGCGTAGGTGTTGGAGTAGCGGGTGGCTACACCTTC,CASSVGVGVAGGYTF
TRBJ1-2,14,TRBV9,-,-,TGTGCCAGCAGCGCGCAGGGTGTGGAGGTTGGCTACACCTTC,CASSAQGVEVGYTF
TRBJ2-1,14,TRBV9,-,-,TGTGCCAGCAGCGTAGGACTACTTAACAATGAGCAGTTCTTC,CASSVGLLNNEQFF
TRBJ2-7,12,TRBV9,-,-,TGTGCCAGCAGCGGTACGACCTACGAGCAGTACTTC,CASSGTTYEQYF